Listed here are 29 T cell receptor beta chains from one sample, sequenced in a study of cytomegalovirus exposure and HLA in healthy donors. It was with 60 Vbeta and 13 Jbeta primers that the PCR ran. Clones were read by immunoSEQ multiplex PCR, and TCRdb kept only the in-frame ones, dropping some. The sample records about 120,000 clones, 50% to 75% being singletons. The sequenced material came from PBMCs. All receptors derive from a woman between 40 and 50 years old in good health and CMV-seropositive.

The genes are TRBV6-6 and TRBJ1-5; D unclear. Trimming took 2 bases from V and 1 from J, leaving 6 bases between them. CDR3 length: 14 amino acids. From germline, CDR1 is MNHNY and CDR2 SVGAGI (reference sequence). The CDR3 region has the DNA TGTGCCAGCAGTTACGAACAGAGCAATCAGCCCCAGCATTTT. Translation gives CASSYEQSNQPQHF.

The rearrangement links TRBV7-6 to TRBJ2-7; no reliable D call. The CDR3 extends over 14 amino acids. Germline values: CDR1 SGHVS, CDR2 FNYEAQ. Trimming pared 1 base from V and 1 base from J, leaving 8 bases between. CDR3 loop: CASSLGVGSYEQYF. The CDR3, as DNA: TGTGCCAGCAGCTTAGGGGTCGGGTCCTACGAGCAGTACTTC.

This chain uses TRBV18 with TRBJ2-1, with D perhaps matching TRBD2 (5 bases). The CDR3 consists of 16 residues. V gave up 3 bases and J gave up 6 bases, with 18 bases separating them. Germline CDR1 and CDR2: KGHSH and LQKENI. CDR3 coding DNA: TGTGCCAGCTCACCTCCTCTGACCGGGAAAGGCAATGAGCAGTTCTTC. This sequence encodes CASSPPLTGKGNEQFF.

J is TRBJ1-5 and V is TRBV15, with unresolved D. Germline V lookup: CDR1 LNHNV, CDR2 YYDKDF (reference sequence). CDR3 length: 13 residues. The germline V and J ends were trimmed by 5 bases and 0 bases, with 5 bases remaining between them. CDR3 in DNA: TGTGCCACCAGCTACAATAGCAATCAGCCCCAGCATTTT. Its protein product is CATSYNSNQPQHF.

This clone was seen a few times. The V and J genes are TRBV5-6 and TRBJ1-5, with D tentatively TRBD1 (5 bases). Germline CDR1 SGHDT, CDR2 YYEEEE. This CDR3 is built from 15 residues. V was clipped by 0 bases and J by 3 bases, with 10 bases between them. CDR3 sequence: CASSLGGGINQPQHF. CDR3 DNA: TGTGCCAGCAGCTTGGGGGGCGGGATCAATCAGCCCCAGCATTTT.

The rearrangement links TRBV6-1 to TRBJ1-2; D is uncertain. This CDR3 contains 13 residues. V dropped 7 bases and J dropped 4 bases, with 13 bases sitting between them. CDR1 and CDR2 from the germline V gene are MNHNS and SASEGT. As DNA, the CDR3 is TGTGCCAGCACCGAGCAGGTTGGCTATGGCTACACCTTC. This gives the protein CASTEQVGYGYTF.

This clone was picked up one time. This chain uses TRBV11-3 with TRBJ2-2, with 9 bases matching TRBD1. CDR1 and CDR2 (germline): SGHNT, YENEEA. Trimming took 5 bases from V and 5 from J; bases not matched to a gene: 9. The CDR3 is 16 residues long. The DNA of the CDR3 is TGTGCCAGCAGCCCTAAGGCCGGGACAGGGACCGGGGAGCTGTTTTTT. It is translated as CASSPKAGTGTGELFF.

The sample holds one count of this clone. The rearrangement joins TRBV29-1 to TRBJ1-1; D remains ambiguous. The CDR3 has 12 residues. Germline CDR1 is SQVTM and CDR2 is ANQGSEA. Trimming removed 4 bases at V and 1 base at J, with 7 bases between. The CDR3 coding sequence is TGCAGCGTTGGACACGGGAACACTGAAGCTTTCTTT. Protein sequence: CSVGHGNTEAFF.

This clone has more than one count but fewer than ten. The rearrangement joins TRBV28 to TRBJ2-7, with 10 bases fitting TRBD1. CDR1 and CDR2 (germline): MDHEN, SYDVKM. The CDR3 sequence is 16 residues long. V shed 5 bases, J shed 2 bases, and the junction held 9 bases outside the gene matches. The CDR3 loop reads CASSPMTGGRPYEQYF. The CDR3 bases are TGTGCCAGCAGTCCGATGACAGGGGGCCGTCCCTACGAGCAGTACTTC.

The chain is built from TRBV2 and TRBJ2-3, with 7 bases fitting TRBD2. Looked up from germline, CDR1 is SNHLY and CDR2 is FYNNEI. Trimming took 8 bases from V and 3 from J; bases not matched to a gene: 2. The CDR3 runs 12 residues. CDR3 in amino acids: CASRGETDTQYF. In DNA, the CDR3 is TGTGCCAGCCGGGGGGAAACAGATACGCAGTATTTT.

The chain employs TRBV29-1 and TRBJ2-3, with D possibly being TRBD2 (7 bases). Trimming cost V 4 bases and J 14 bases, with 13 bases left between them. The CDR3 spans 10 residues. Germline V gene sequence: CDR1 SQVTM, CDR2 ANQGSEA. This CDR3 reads CSVGGGRGYF. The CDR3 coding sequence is TGCAGCGTTGGGGGGGGCCGCGGGTATTTT.

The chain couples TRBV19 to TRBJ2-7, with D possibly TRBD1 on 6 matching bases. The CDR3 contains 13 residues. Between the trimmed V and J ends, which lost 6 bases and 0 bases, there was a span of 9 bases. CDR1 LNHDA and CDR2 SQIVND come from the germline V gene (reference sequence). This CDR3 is CASSGTYSYEQYF. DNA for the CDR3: TGTGCCAGTAGCGGGACATACTCCTACGAGCAGTACTTC. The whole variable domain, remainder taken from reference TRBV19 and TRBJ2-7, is DGGITQSPKYLFRKEGQNVTLSCEQNLNHDAMYWYRQDPGQGLRLIYYSQIVNDFQKGDIAEGYSVSREKKESFPLTVTSAQKNPTAFYLCASSGTYSYEQYFGPGTRLTVT.

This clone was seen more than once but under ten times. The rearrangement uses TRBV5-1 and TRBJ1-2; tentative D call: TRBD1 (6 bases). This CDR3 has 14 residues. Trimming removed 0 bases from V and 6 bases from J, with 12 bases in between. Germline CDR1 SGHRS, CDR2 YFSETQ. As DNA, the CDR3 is TGCGCCAGCAGCTTGGGGGACAAGTTTGATGGCTACACCTTC. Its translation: CASSLGDKFDGYTF. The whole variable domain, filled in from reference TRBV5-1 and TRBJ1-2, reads KAGVTQTPRYLIKTRGQQVTLSCSPISGHRSVSWYQQTPGQGLQFLFEYFSETQRNKGNFPGRFSGRQFSNSRSEMNVSTLELGDSALYLCASSLGDKFDGYTFGSGTRLTVV.

The CDR3 DNA reads TGTGCCAGCAGCCCCCGGGACAGGGGGACTGAAGCTTTCTTT. Translation gives CASSPRDRGTEAFF. This chain connects TRBV7-8 to TRBJ1-1, with TRBD1 matching over 11 bases. CDR1 SGHVS and CDR2 FQNEAQ come from the germline V gene. V was clipped by 5 bases and J by 5 bases; unmatched bases: 4. The CDR3 sequence is 14 residues long.

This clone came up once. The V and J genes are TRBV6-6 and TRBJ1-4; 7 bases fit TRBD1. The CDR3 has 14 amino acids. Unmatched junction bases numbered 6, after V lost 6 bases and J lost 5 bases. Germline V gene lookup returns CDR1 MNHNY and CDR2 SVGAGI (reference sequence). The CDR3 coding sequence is TGTGCCAGCAGCCCCGGGACAGTAAATGAAAAACTGTTTTTT. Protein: CASSPGTVNEKLFF.

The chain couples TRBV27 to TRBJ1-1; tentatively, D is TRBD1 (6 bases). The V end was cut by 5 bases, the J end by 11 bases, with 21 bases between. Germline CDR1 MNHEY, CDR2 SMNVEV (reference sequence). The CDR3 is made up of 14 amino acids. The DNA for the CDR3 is TGTGCCAGCAGTCTCCGGGACACCGCAACGGGGGCTTTCTTT. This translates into CASSLRDTATGAFF.

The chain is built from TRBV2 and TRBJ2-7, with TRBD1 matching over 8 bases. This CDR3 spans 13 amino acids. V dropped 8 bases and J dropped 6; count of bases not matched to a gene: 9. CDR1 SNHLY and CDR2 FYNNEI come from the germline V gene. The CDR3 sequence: CASALGQDGEQYF. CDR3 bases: TGTGCCAGCGCCCTGGGACAGGACGGCGAGCAGTACTTC.

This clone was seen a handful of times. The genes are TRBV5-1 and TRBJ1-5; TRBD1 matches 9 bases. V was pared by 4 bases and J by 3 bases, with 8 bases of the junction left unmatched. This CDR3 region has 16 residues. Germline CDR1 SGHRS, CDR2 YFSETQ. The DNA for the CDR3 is TGCGCCAGCAGCCCGGATGGGACAGGGAACAATCAGCCCCAGCATTTT. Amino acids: CASSPDGTGNNQPQHF.

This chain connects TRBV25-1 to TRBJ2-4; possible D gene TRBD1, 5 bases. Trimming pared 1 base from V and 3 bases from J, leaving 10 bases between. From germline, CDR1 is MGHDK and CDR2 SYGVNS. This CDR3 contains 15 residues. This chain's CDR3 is CASSEFWGDKNIQYF. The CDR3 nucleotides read TGTGCCAGCAGTGAATTTTGGGGCGACAAAAACATTCAGTACTTC.

This CDR3 reads CASRPGTGQGYGYTF. CDR3 in DNA: TGTGCCAGCAGACCGGGGACAGGGCAGGGCTATGGCTACACCTTC. V and J are TRBV6-5 and TRBJ1-2, with 9 bases that match TRBD1. The CDR3 spans 15 residues. Germline V gene sequence: CDR1 MNHEY, CDR2 SVGAGI. J lost 4 bases, V lost 6 bases, and 9 bases had no gene match.

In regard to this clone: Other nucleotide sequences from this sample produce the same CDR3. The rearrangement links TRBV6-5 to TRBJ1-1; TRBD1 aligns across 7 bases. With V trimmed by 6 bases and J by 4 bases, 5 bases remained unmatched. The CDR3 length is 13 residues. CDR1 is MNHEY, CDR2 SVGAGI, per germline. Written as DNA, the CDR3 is TGTGCCAGCAGCCGGACAGGAATCACTGAAGCTTTCTTT. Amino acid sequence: CASSRTGITEAFF.

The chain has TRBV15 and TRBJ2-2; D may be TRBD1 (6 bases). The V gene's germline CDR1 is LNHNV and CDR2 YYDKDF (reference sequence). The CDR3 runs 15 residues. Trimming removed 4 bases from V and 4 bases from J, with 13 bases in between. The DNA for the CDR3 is TGTGCCACCAGCACCAGGGGTGGATCCACCGGGGAGCTGTTTTTT. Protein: CATSTRGGSTGELFF.

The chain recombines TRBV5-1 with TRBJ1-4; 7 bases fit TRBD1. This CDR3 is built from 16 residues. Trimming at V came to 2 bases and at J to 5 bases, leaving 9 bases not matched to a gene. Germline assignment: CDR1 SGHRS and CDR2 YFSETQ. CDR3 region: CASSFGAGTENEKLFF. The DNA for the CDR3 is TGCGCCAGCAGCTTCGGGGCGGGGACAGAGAATGAAAAACTGTTTTTT.

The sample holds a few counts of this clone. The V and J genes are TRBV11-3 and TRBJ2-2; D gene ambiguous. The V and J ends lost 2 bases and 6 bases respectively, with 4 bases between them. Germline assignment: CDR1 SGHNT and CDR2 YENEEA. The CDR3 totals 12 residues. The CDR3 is CASSLFSGELFF. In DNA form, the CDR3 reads TGTGCCAGCAGCTTATTCTCCGGGGAGCTGTTTTTT. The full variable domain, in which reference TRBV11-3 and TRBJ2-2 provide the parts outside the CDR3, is EAGVVQSPRYKIIEKKQPVAFWCNPISGHNTLYWYLQNLGQGPELLIRYENEEAVDDSQLPKDRFSAERLKGVDSTLKIQPAELGDSAVYLCASSLFSGELFFGEGSRLTVL.

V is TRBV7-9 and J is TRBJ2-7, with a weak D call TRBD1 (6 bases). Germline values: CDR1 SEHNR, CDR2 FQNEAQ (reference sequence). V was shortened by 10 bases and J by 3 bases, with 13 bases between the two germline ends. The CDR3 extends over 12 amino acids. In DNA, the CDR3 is TGTGCCACCACTGAGGACAGCTACGAGCAGTACTTC. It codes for CATTEDSYEQYF.

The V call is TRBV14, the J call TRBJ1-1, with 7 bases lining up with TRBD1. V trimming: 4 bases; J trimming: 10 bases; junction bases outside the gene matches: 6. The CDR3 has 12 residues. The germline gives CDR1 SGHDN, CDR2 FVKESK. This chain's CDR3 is CASSRTGLGAFF. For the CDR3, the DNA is TGTGCCAGCAGCCGGACAGGCTTGGGAGCTTTCTTT.

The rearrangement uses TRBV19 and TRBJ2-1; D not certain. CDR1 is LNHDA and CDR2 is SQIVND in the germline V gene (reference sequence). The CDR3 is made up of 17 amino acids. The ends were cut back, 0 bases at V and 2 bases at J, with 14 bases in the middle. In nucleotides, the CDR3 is TGTGCCAGTAGTATAGATCCCCGCTTAGTTACCTACAATGAGCAGTTCTTC. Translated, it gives CASSIDPRLVTYNEQFF.

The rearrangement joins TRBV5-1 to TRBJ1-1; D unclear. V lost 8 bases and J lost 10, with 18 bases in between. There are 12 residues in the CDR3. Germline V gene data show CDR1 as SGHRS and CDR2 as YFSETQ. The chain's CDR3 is CASALDPGRAFF. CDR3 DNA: TGCGCCAGTGCCCTTGACCCGGGAAGAGCTTTCTTT.

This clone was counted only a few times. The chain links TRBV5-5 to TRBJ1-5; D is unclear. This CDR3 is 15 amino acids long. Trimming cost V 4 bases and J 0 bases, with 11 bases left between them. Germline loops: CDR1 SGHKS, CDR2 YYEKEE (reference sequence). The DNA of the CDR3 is TGTGCCAGCAGCACGACATCCTATAGCAATCAGCCCCAGCATTTT. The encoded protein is CASSTTSYSNQPQHF.